The 10 T cell receptor beta chains listed next were all sequenced from one sample in a study of OX40 agonist ivuxolimab in advanced cancers. Data came from immunoSEQ multiplex PCR; TCRdb stores just in-frame clones and leaves some out. The sample contains 65,000 to 95,000 clones, just under 95% of which appear only once. The input for sequencing was CD4+ or CD8+ T cells sorted from blood, taken in a trial of the OX40 agonist ivuxolimab. Receptors originate from an adult with an advanced solid tumor such as melanoma, head and neck, liver or kidney cancer.

The chain couples TRBV6-5 to TRBJ2-7; D unresolved. The V and J ends lost 8 bases and 0 bases respectively, with 14 bases between them. CDR1 and CDR2 from the germline V gene are MNHEY and SVGAGI. This CDR3 contains 14 residues. CDR3 nucleotide sequence: TGTGCCAGCGCATCCAGCCACCCCTCCTACGAGCAGTACTTC. Translating gives CASASSHPSYEQYF.

This chain joins TRBV4-1 and TRBJ2-3, with D perhaps matching TRBD2 (6 bases). V lost 3 bases to trimming and J lost 5 bases, with 15 bases between them. There are 15 residues in the CDR3. Per the germline V gene, CDR1 is MGHRA and CDR2 is YSYEKL. The CDR3 nucleotides read TGCGCCAGCAGCCACAATGACGGGGGTATAGATACGCAGTATTTT. This gives the protein CASSHNDGGIDTQYF.

The rearrangement links TRBV7-8 to TRBJ1-2; TRBD1 matches at 8 bases. Losses at the gene ends were 4 bases for V and 4 bases for J; bases not matched to a gene: 8. Germline CDR1 SGHVS, CDR2 FQNEAQ. The CDR3 contains 15 residues. The CDR3 region has the DNA TGTGCCAGCAGCTACGGACAGGGAGGACTCTATGGCTACACCTTC. Amino acid sequence: CASSYGQGGLYGYTF. The full variable domain, with the rest looked up from reference TRBV7-8 and TRBJ1-2, is GAGVSQSPRYKVAKRGQDVALRCDPISGHVSLFWYQQALGQGPEFLTYFQNEAQLDKSGLPSDRFFAERPEGSVSTLKIQRTQQEDSAVYLCASSYGQGGLYGYTFGSGTRLTVV.

The chain joins TRBV29-1 to TRBJ2-7, with D possibly matching TRBD1 (5 bases). Germline-derived CDR1 and CDR2 are SQVTM and ANQGSEA. The CDR3 is 12 amino acids. V lost 5 bases to trimming and J lost 6 bases, with 14 bases between them. The CDR3 sequence is CSVISGLGEQYF. In DNA form, the CDR3 reads TGCAGCGTTATCTCAGGGCTAGGCGAGCAGTACTTC.

The J gene is TRBJ2-1, the V gene TRBV4-2, with 10 bases fitting TRBD2. Losses at the gene ends were 4 bases for V and 8 bases for J; bases not matched to a gene: 14. CDR1 and CDR2 (germline): LGHNA, YNFKEQ. This CDR3 contains 17 residues. CDR3 region: CASSPASSSGGAHEQFF. CDR3 nucleotides: TGTGCCAGCAGCCCCGCGTCGTCGAGCGGGGGGGCCCATGAGCAGTTCTTC.

V is TRBV13 and J is TRBJ2-5; maybe TRBD2 (6 bases). The germline V gene has CDR1 PRHDT and CDR2 FYEKMQ (reference sequence). The CDR3 consists of 12 residues. V lost 5 bases, J lost 3 bases, and 7 bases lay in between. The CDR3 DNA reads as TGTGCCAGCAGCGGAGGGAAAGAGACCCAGTACTTC. Encoded protein: CASSGGKETQYF.

V and J are TRBV5-1 and TRBJ1-2; no reliable D call. Looked up from germline, CDR1 is SGHRS and CDR2 is YFSETQ. The CDR3 has 15 amino acids. V shed 1 base and J shed 5 bases, with 15 bases lying between them. The CDR3 DNA follows: TGCGCCAGCAGCTTGTCGGCCTCCCGCGGGTATGGCTACACCTTC. Protein sequence: CASSLSASRGYGYTF. Drawing the rest from reference TRBV5-1 and TRBJ1-2, the complete variable domain is KAGVTQTPRYLIKTRGQQVTLSCSPISGHRSVSWYQQTPGQGLQFLFEYFSETQRNKGNFPGRFSGRQFSNSRSEMNVSTLELGDSALYLCASSLSASRGYGYTFGSGTRLTVV.

The V call is TRBV2, the J call TRBJ2-7; D is uncertain. The CDR3 sequence is 13 residues long. Germline lookup yields CDR1 SNHLY and CDR2 FYNNEI. V was shortened by 7 bases and J by 1 base, with 11 bases between the two germline ends. The CDR3 sequence is CASTKTVSYEQYF. CDR3 coding DNA: TGTGCCAGCACCAAGACTGTTTCCTACGAGCAGTACTTC.

The chain joins TRBV6-1 to TRBJ1-5; D unresolved. Trimming cost V 2 bases and J 5 bases, with 10 bases left between them. This CDR3 contains 14 residues. Looked up from germline, CDR1 is MNHNS and CDR2 is SASEGT. CDR3 in amino acids: CASSEFWGDQPQHF. CDR3 coding DNA: TGTGCCAGCAGTGAATTTTGGGGTGATCAGCCCCAGCATTTT.

The rearrangement joins TRBV7-8 to TRBJ2-7; TRBD2 matches 7 bases. CDR3 size: 16 residues. Trimming at V came to 1 base and at J to 1 base, leaving 7 bases not matched to a gene. Germline CDR1 SGHVS, CDR2 FQNEAQ. The CDR3 here is CASSLEGERGSYEQYF. The CDR3 DNA follows: TGTGCCAGCAGCTTAGAAGGGGAGCGGGGTTCCTACGAGCAGTACTTC.